This TCR beta chain was obtained from a study of blood T cell repertoires in COVID-19. Looking at the study overall: The cDNA or gDNA used as material had been derived from T cells, B-cell-depleted T cells, or PBMCs.

This clone was detected only a few times. The repertoire was sequenced with immunoSEQ multiplex PCR; TCRdb's copy has only in-frame clones and lacks some. This sample has 120,000 to 150,000 clones; over 75% occur once, and the top ten carry roughly 13%. The source of this sequence is a man in his fifties or sixties with active or convalescent COVID-19. The sample consisted of peripheral blood.

For the CDR3, the DNA is TGCGCCAGCAGCCCCTCGCGACAGGGGATTAAAGAAGAGACCCAGTACTTC. Its translation: CASSPSRQGIKEETQYF. The V gene is TRBV5-1, the J gene TRBJ2-5; TRBD1 matches at 8 bases. The CDR3 has 17 residues. Germline loops: CDR1 SGHRS, CDR2 YFSETQ. The junction had 14 bases not matched to a gene; V was cut back by 4 bases and J by 3 bases. Together with reference TRBV5-1 and TRBJ2-5, the CDR3 gives the full variable domain: KAGVTQTPRYLIKTRGQQVTLSCSPISGHRSVSWYQQTPGQGLQFLFEYFSETQRNKGNFPGRFSGRQFSNSRSEMNVSTLELGDSALYLCASSPSRQGIKEETQYFGPGTRLLVL.